Listed here are 30 T cell receptor beta chains from one sample, sequenced in a study of T cell repertoires in cytomegalovirus infection. Via MiXCR, TCRdb re-called the reads, giving one row per CDR3 protein. The sample yields more than 75,000 distinct CDR3 sequences, about 29% seen once. These TCRs' antigens remain unknown. The material was CD8+ T cells from cultured PBMCs, obtained from culture after CMV antigen stimulation. All receptors derive from a human donor in good health (CMV status not recorded). Some clones in this sample may be carry-over from other donors' samples.

This clonotype was recorded at least ten times. The gene calls are TRBV3-1 and TRBJ2-2, with D possibly being TRBD1 (5 bases). Trimming took 0 bases from V and 2 from J, leaving 10 bases between them. Germline V gene sequence: CDR1 LGHDT, CDR2 YNNKEL (reference sequence). This CDR3 has 16 residues. CDR3 sequence (DNA): TGTGCCAGCAGCCAAGAGGCAGGGCCCAACACCGGGGAGCTGTTTTTT. This gives the protein CASSQEAGPNTGELFF.

This clonotype was seen at least ten times. The genes are TRBV11-2 and TRBJ1-2; perhaps TRBD1 as D (6 bases). V was pared by 0 bases and J by 1 base, with 12 bases between. CDR3 size: 16 residues. Germline CDR1 reads SGHAT; CDR2 reads FQNNGV. The CDR3 reads CASSLEVRGLNYGYTF. CDR3 in DNA: TGTGCCAGCAGCTTAGAGGTCCGGGGGCTTAACTATGGCTACACCTTC.

This clonotype was seen repeatedly, ten times or more. The chain has TRBV7-6 and TRBJ1-4; perhaps TRBD1 as D (6 bases). CDR1 and CDR2 (germline): SGHVS, FNYEAQ. The CDR3 extends over 13 amino acids. V lost 3 bases, J lost 8 bases, and 10 bases lay in between. CDR3 nucleotide sequence: TGTGCCAGCAGCTTCGGGGGCAAAGAAAAACTGTTTTTT. This sequence encodes CASSFGGKEKLFF. The entire variable domain, with the rest obtained from reference TRBV7-6 and TRBJ1-4, is as follows: GAGVSQSPRYKVTKRGQDVALRCDPISGHVSLYWYRQALGQGPEFLTYFNYEAQQDKSGLPNDRFSAERPEGSISTLTIQRTEQRDSAMYRCASSFGGKEKLFFGSGTQLSVL.

The chain links TRBV7-6 to TRBJ2-7; 7 bases are shared with TRBD1. Germline assignment: CDR1 SGHVS and CDR2 FNYEAQ. The CDR3 spans 16 residues. The junction had 11 bases not matched to a gene; V was cut back by 3 bases and J by 3 bases. The DNA of the CDR3 is TGTGCCAGCAGCTTGGAACCGGGACAGAGCTTCTACGAGCAGTACTTC. Its protein is CASSLEPGQSFYEQYF.

The gene calls are TRBV12-3 or TRBV12-4 and TRBJ2-7; D unresolved. V was trimmed by 5 bases and J by 2 bases, leaving 13 bases between them. The CDR3 has 14 residues. Here the CDR3 reads CASSPPVKPYEQYF. CDR3 in DNA: TGTGCCAGCAGTCCTCCGGTCAAGCCCTACGAGCAGTACTTC.

This clonotype was observed a few times. The chain uses TRBV27 and TRBJ2-7; TRBD2 matches at 10 bases. This CDR3 is 13 amino acids long. CDR1 is MNHEY and CDR2 is SMNVEV in the germline V gene (reference sequence). Trimming removed 6 bases from V and 6 bases from J; junction bases left unmatched: 5. The CDR3 is CASRSGGAVEQYF. The CDR3 region has the DNA TGTGCCAGCAGAAGCGGGGGGGCGGTCGAGCAGTACTTC.

This clonotype was counted once. The chain recombines TRBV5-1 with TRBJ2-2; D is uncertain. Germline V gene lookup returns CDR1 SGHRS and CDR2 YFSETQ. The CDR3 consists of 14 residues. The V gene lost 4 bases and the J gene lost 9 bases, with 16 bases spanning the gap. The CDR3 sequence: CASSLRQEFRELFF. The CDR3 DNA reads TGCGCCAGCAGCCTGCGACAAGAGTTTCGGGAGCTGTTTTTT.

This clonotype appeared once. A read error may produce the germline difference seen at one junction end. This chain joins TRBV29-1 and TRBJ1-5; possible D gene TRBD1, 6 bases. CDR3 size: 14 residues. Germline V lookup: CDR1 SQVTM, CDR2 ANQGSEA. The CDR3 DNA is TGCAGCGTTGGGGGGCAGGGGTCTGGTCAGCCCCTGCATTTT. Translated, it gives CSVGGQGSGQPLHF.

V gene TRBV12-3 or TRBV12-4 combines with J gene TRBJ1-1; D is uncertain. This CDR3 comprises 15 residues. Trimming cost V 8 bases and J 0 bases, with 16 bases left between them. CDR3 residues: CASSPVGRMNTEAFF. The CDR3 DNA reads TGTGCCAGCTCTCCGGTAGGACGAATGAACACTGAAGCTTTCTTT.

The table lists this clonotype with a few counts. This chain connects TRBV7-6 to TRBJ2-3; the match to TRBD2 covers 7 bases. This CDR3 spans 13 amino acids. Per germline, CDR1 SGHVS and CDR2 FNYEAQ. Losses at the gene ends were 1 base for V and 6 bases for J; bases not matched to a gene: 1. CDR3 nucleotide sequence: TGTGCCAGCAGCTTAGTGGGAGGGGATACGCAGTATTTT. Translated: CASSLVGGDTQYF.

This clonotype was detected only a few times. This chain connects TRBV7-2 to TRBJ2-4, with 8 bases that match TRBD2. V lost 4 bases to trimming and J lost 6 bases; unmatched junction nucleotides: 8. This CDR3 is built from 15 residues. Germline-derived CDR1 and CDR2 are SGHTA and FQGNSA. CDR3 coding DNA: TGTGCCAGCAGCTCTACGCCGGGGGGGGGAAACATTCAGTACTTC. Translation: CASSSTPGGGNIQYF.

The V gene is TRBV11-2, the J gene TRBJ1-2; D gene ambiguous. This CDR3 is 13 amino acids long. Germline CDR1 is SGHAT and CDR2 is FQNNGV. Trimming stripped 2 bases from V and 4 bases from J, with 8 bases between. CDR3 bases: TGTGCCAGCAGCTTACCCGCGGCCTATGGCTACACCTTC. Protein product: CASSLPAAYGYTF.

This chain uses TRBV19 with TRBJ2-7; 7 positions match TRBD1. Germline V gene lookup returns CDR1 LNHDA and CDR2 SQIVND (reference sequence). The CDR3 has 13 residues. The V gene end was trimmed by 6 bases and the J gene end by 6 bases; junction bases not matched to a gene: 8. The DNA for the CDR3 is TGTGCCAGTAGCCCAGGGGGTATTCGCGAGCAGTACTTC. As protein: CASSPGGIREQYF.

This clonotype has at least ten counts. The genes are TRBV12-3 or TRBV12-4 and TRBJ1-2; 7 positions match TRBD1. Losses at the gene ends were 5 bases for V and 6 bases for J; bases not matched to a gene: 15. The length of the CDR3 is 16 residues. CDR3 DNA sequence: TGTGCCAGCAGTGCCAACCTGGGAGGGGGCGGTCATGGCTACACCTTC. It encodes CASSANLGGGGHGYTF.

This clonotype has a handful of counts. The rearrangement links TRBV28 to TRBJ2-4, with D possibly being TRBD2 (5 bases). Germline assignment: CDR1 MDHEN and CDR2 SYDVKM. The CDR3 totals 15 residues. V was shortened by 3 bases and J by 0 bases, with 9 bases between the two germline ends. In nucleotides, the CDR3 is TGTGCCAGCAGTTTTCGGGGAGTAGCCAAAAACATTCAGTACTTC. Its translation: CASSFRGVAKNIQYF.

The V call is TRBV7-2, the J call TRBJ1-2, with TRBD1 matching 7 bases. The trim removed 5 bases at V and 2 bases at J, leaving 5 bases unmatched. Germline lookup yields CDR1 SGHTA and CDR2 FQGNSA. This CDR3 region has 14 residues. CDR3 region: CASSRDSKNYGYTF. CDR3 nucleotides: TGTGCCAGCAGCAGGGACAGCAAAAACTATGGCTACACCTTC.

This clonotype has ten or more counts. The chain joins TRBV6-2 or TRBV6-3 to TRBJ2-7, with unresolved D. The CDR3 is made up of 15 amino acids. V lost 4 bases to trimming and J lost 0 bases, with 13 bases between them. Germline lookup yields CDR1 MNHEY and CDR2 SVGEGT. DNA of the CDR3: TGTGCCAGCAGTTTCCCCCCCGGCCACTCCTACGAGCAGTACTTC. This codes for CASSFPPGHSYEQYF.

This chain links TRBV24-1 with TRBJ1-2; 8 nucleotides agree with TRBD1. The trim removed 5 bases at V and 4 bases at J, leaving 8 bases unmatched. Germline lookup yields CDR1 KGHDR and CDR2 SFDVKD. The CDR3 totals 15 residues. This CDR3 reads CATSGTRQGSYGYTF. Here the CDR3 DNA reads TGTGCCACCAGTGGGACAAGACAGGGGTCCTATGGCTACACCTTC.

The table lists this clonotype with a few counts. The genes are TRBV7-2 and TRBJ1-1, with a weak D call TRBD1 (5 bases). The V end was cut by 5 bases, the J end by 1 base, with 11 bases between. Looked up from germline, CDR1 is SGHTA and CDR2 is FQGNSA. The CDR3 has 14 residues. The CDR3 DNA sequence: TGTGCCAGCAGCCGACGGGACCAGAACACTGAAGCTTTCTTT. Protein product: CASSRRDQNTEAFF.

In its sample, this clonotype was seen a few times. This rearrangement joins TRBV4-1 to TRBJ2-7; D unresolved. The CDR3 length is 13 residues. Germline V CDR1 and CDR2: MGHRA, YSYEKL. With 1 base removed from V and 5 bases from J, the gap between germline ends came to 9 bases. CDR3 sequence reads: CASSQGLGHEQYF. DNA for the CDR3: TGCGCCAGCAGCCAAGGTCTAGGGCACGAGCAGTACTTC.

As concerns this clonotype: One end of the junction fails to match germline, which may point to a read error. The chain has TRBV5-3 and TRBJ2-3; TRBD2 is a possible D gene (5 bases). TRBV5-3 is treated as an ORF (open reading frame) with a function not yet certain. The CDR3 is 18 amino acids. The CDR3 bases are TGTGCCAGCAGCTACGCCGTCCTTCCGGGATATCCCACAGATACGCAGTATTTT. Translated, it gives CASSYAVLPGYPTDTQYF.

V usage is TRBV7-9 and J usage is TRBJ1-3, with no clear D. From germline, CDR1 is SEHNR and CDR2 FQNEAQ (reference sequence). The length of the CDR3 is 14 residues. V was pared by 1 base and J by 4 bases, with 8 bases between. CDR3 protein: CASSLGQQGNTIYF. CDR3 nucleotides: TGTGCCAGCAGCTTAGGGCAACAGGGAAACACCATATATTTT.

This clonotype has more than one count but fewer than ten. CDR3 protein: CASSQGQGTGELFF. For the CDR3, the DNA is TGCGCCAGCAGCCAAGGGCAGGGAACCGGGGAGCTGTTTTTT. This chain uses TRBV4-1 with TRBJ2-2; possible D gene TRBD1, 5 bases. Trimming removed 1 base at V and 5 bases at J, with 8 bases between. Germline CDR1 is MGHRA and CDR2 is YSYEKL. CDR3 size: 14 residues.

The chain recombines TRBV4-1 with TRBJ2-7; 9 nucleotides align to TRBD1. Per the germline V gene, CDR1 is MGHRA and CDR2 is YSYEKL. J gave up 2 bases and V 4 bases, and 6 bases lay outside the gene matches. The CDR3 contains 15 residues. The DNA for the CDR3 is TGCGCCAGCAGCCCCCGGACAGGGGCTCCCTACGAGCAGTACTTC. It is translated as CASSPRTGAPYEQYF.

Turning to this clonotype: A much more abundant neighbour one base away suggests this may be a read error. The gene calls are TRBV7-8 and TRBJ2-3; 11 bases map to TRBD2. The CDR3 totals 17 residues. J lost 5 bases, V lost 5 bases, and 12 bases had no gene match. Looked up from germline, CDR1 is SGHVS and CDR2 is FQNEAQ. The CDR3 DNA follows: TGTGCCAGCAGCCCCAAGGCACTAGCGGGGGCGGGAGATACGCAGTATTTT. Translation gives CASSPKALAGAGDTQYF.

The rearrangement joins TRBV19 to TRBJ2-7; no firm D call. Germline CDR1 and CDR2: LNHDA and SQIVND (reference sequence). The CDR3 has 12 amino acids. V was shortened by 4 bases and J by 7 bases, with 11 bases between the two germline ends. The CDR3 here is CASSSDPWEQYF. CDR3 in DNA: TGTGCCAGTAGTAGCGACCCCTGGGAGCAGTACTTC.

This rearrangement joins TRBV7-9 to TRBJ2-4; D is possibly TRBD1 (5 bases). Trimming took off 5 bases at V and 7 bases at J, with 12 bases between the two ends. The CDR3 is 13 residues long. The V gene's germline CDR1 is SEHNR and CDR2 FQNEAQ (reference sequence). CDR3 sequence reads: CASSVSDINIQYF. The CDR3, as DNA: TGTGCCAGCAGCGTTTCGGACATCAACATTCAGTACTTC.

This clonotype was seen at least ten times. J is TRBJ1-2 and V is TRBV4-2; weak D call: TRBD1 (5 bases). Trimming removed 0 bases from V and 2 bases from J, with 10 bases in between. CDR3 length: 15 residues. Germline V gives CDR1 LGHNA, CDR2 YNFKEQ. DNA of the CDR3: TGTGCCAGCAGCCAAGATCCGCAGGGCAACTATGGCTACACCTTC. Amino acids: CASSQDPQGNYGYTF.

This clonotype was counted ten times or more. The chain uses TRBV7-7 and TRBJ2-7; a weak D match, TRBD1 (5 bases). V was trimmed by 3 bases and J by 6 bases, leaving 15 bases between them. Germline V CDR1 and CDR2: SSHAT, FNYEAQ (reference sequence). The CDR3 has 14 residues. CDR3 DNA sequence: TGTGCCAGCAGCTTGTCCAGGGTGTCCATCGAGCAGTACTTC. This sequence encodes CASSLSRVSIEQYF.

The chain is built from TRBV19 and TRBJ2-7; a weak D match, TRBD1 (6 bases). This CDR3 has 14 amino acids. V lost 2 bases and J lost 2, with 10 bases in between. Per germline, CDR1 LNHDA and CDR2 SQIVND (reference sequence). The CDR3 DNA follows: TGTGCCAGTAGTATACAGGGGATTCCCTACGAGCAGTACTTC. Its protein product is CASSIQGIPYEQYF.